The T cell receptor (beta chain) under discussion was sequenced for a study of CD8+ T cells in alopecia areata listed by TCRdb under 2018. With respect to the entire study: The treated patients, all with moderate-to-severe alopecia areata, were enrolled in an open-label pilot trial of oral tofacitinib given at 5 to 10 mg twice daily. Tofacitinib was administered for 6 to 18 months, and 6 months of follow-up off drug were then conducted to assess delayed response and recurrence. In both human patients and the C3H/HeJ mouse model, the study applied high-throughput TCRbeta sequencing to look at T cell clonal expansion in alopecia areata. On the human side, TCRbeta sequencing was run on scalp tissue and on sorted CD4+ and CD8+ peripheral blood T cells from healthy controls and from alopecia areata patients with either patchy or totalis/universalis disease. Patients on tofacitinib were biopsied at baseline and after 4 and 24 weeks of treatment, and several of the patients also had a later scalp biopsy. Clonality in the scalp was compared among normal scalp (n=4), patchy alopecia areata scalp (n=8), and alopecia totalis/universalis scalp (n=8). RNA was extracted with the PAXgene miRNA kit for fixed scalp, the miRNeasy kit for PBMCs, and the RNeasy kit for mouse skin. Amplification of TCRbeta CDR3 regions was done by immunoSEQ multiplex PCR using 35 Vbeta forward primers and 13 Jbeta reverse primers. Paper-wide results and their limitations: Unlike mouse skin, where gammadelta T cells dominate, normal human skin contains resident alphabeta T cells that get sequenced too, which complicates analysis of the scalp TCR repertoire. Lesional scalp, especially in alopecia totalis/universalis, showed higher clonality and more expanded CD8+ clones than normal scalp, suggesting antigenic drive. Compared with mice, TCR sequences shared between patients were less clear, possibly partly because of HLA diversity across the patient population.

What the time point label conveys for this sample: baseline before oral tofacitinib. Peripheral blood and lesional scalp punch biopsies were obtained from patients with alopecia areata. PBMCs were separated by density centrifugation and stained for CD3, CD4 and CD8, after which CD4+ and CD8+ T cells were sorted on a FACSAria. The library was made by the immunoSEQ multiplex PCR assay. RNA was extracted from all samples and reverse transcribed into cDNA, which served as template for TCR sequencing. SuperScript III was used for first-strand cDNA synthesis, primed with a 2:1 mix of oligo-dT and random hexamers. A synthetic immune receptor repertoire was used to assess amplification bias, and residual bias was removed computationally. Per the authors' processing: Raw reads were preprocessed for error removal, and CDR3 was defined according to IMGT conventions as running from the conserved cysteine to phenylalanine. Clonality was computed as 1 minus the Shannon entropy, with the entropy normalized by log2 of the number of productive unique TCRs. Scalp TCRbeta sequences were cross-referenced with sorted blood CD4 and CD8 repertoires so that the CD4 or CD8 identity of scalp clones could be inferred. As stored in TCRdb, this immuneACCESS dataset retains in-frame rearrangements with V and J assigned. A fraction of the clones does not appear; measured against another copy, unresolved V genes explain less than half of the discrepancy, and the remainder lacks a known reason. V and J calls and clone size are those listed in that table; D and trimming were worked out from the DNA. The table for this sample lists roughly 250,000 clones; approximately 61% of them were counted only once. The top ten clones comprise under 1.5% of the sample.

Comment on this clone: There is no known antigen for this receptor. Base quality data are lacking; no much larger clone is found one base away.

Measured from the cysteine to the phenylalanine, the CDR3 is 15 residues long. CDR3 DNA is the only sequence kept; it has 45 bases, read in frame from the first base. Trimming takes 4 bases off V and 2 bases off J; junction bases not matched to a gene: 4. The germline V gene sets CDR1 to SGHDN and CDR2 to FVKESK. The receptor was derived from a human donor with alopecia areata. This material consisted of CD4+ T cells sorted from blood, taken at week 0. Recombination joined TRBV14 with TRBJ2-1; 8 nucleotides in the junction match TRBD2. The CDR3 loop reads CASSLPGLAYNEQFF. At the DNA level, the sequence is TGTGCCAGCAGCCTGCCGGGACTAGCCTACAATGAGCAGTTCTTC.